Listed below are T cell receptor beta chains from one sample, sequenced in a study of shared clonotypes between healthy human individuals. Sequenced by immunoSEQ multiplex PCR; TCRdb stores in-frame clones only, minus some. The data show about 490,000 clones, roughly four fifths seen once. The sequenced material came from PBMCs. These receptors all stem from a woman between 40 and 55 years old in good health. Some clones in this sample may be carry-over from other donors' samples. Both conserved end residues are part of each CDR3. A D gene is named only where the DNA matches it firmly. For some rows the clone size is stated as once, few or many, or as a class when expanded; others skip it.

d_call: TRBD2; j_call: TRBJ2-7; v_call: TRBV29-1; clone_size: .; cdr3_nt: TGCAGCGTTGAATTTAGCGGGAGATTCGAGCAGTACTTC; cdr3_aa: CSVEFSGRFEQYF
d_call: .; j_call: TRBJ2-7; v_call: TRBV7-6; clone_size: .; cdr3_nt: TGTGCCAGCAGCTTAGATCCGGGCTGGTCTGAGCAGTACTTC; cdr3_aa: CASSLDPGWSEQYF
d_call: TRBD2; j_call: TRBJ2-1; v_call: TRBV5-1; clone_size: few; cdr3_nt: TGCGCCAGCAGCCCGGGACTAGCGACTTACAATGAGCAGTTCTTC; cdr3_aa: CASSPGLATYNEQFF
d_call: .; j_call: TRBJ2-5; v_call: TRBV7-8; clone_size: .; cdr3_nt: TGTGCCAGCAGCATTAAAGAGACCCAGTACTTC; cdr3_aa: CASSIKETQYF
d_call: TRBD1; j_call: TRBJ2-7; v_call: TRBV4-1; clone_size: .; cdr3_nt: TGCGCCAGCAGGCAGGGGGACGACCACGAGCAGTACTTC; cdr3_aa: CASRQGDDHEQYF
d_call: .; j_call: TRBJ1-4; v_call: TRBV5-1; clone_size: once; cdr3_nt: TGCGCCAGCAGCTTGTGGGGGGCAGACGAAAAACTGTTTTTT; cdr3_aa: CASSLWGADEKLFF
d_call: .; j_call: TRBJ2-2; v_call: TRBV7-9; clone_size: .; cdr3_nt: TGTGTCAGCAGCCAACGATGGAACACCGGGGAGCTGCTTTTT; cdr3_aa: CVSSQRWNTGELLF
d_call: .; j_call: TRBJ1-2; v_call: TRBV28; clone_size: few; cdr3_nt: TGTGCCAGCAGTTTGACAACGGGCGGTGGCTACACCTTC; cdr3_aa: CASSLTTGGGYTF
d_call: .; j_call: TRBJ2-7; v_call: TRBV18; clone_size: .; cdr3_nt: TGTGCCAGCTCACCACGGCGGGACAGCTCCTACGAGCAGTACTTC; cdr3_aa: CASSPRRDSSYEQYF
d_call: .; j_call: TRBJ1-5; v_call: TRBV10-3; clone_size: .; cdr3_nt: TGTGCCATCAGTGAGGAGGGGGGGGATCAGCCCCAGCATTTT; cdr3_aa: CAISEEGGDQPQHF
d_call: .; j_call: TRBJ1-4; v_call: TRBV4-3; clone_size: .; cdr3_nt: TGCGCCAGCAGCCAAGACTTTAGGGGCGAGTACGAAAAACTGTTTTTT; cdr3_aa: CASSQDFRGEYEKLFF
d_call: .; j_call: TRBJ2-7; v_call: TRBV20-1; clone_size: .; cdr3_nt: TGCAGTGCTAGAGCGGGATACGAGCAGTACTTC; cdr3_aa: CSARAGYEQYF
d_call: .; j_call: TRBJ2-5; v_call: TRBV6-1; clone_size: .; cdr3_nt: TGTGCCAGCACCCAGACCCCCGGGACTTCGGAGACCCAGTACTTC; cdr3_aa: CASTQTPGTSETQYF
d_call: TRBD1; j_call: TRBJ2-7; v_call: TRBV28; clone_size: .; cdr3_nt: TGTGCCAGCAGTTTATTTTCGGACAGGGGTTACGAGCAGTACTTC; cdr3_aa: CASSLFSDRGYEQYF
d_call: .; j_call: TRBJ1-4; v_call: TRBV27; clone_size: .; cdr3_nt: TGTGCCAGCAGTCGGTTGGGTCCCGCAACTAATGAAAAACTGTTTTTT; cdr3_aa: CASSRLGPATNEKLFF
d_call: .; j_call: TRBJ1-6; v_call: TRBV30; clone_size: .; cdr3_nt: TGTGCCTGGAGTGGGGGGGTTGGGTCACCCCTCCACTTT; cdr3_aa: CAWSGGVGSPLHF
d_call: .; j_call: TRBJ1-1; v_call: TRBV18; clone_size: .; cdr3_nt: TGTGCCAGCTCACCACGGGGTGGACTGAACACTGAAGCTTTCTTT; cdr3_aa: CASSPRGGLNTEAFF
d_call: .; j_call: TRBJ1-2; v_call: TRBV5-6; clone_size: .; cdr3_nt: TGTGCCAGCAGCTTGGGCCCGCGAAACTATGGCTACACCTTC; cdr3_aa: CASSLGPRNYGYTF
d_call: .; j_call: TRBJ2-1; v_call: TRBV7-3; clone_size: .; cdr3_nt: TGTGCCAGCAGCGTAACGCCAGCAGCTGCCTACAATGAGCAGTTCTTC; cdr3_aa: CASSVTPAAAYNEQFF
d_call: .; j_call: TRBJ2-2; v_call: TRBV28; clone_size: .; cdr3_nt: TGTGCCAGCAGTTTAGGCGGATCCACCGGGGAGCTGTTTTTT; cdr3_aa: CASSLGGSTGELFF
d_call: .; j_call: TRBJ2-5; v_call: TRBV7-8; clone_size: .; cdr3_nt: TGTGCCAGCAGCCCGCTTCTTGCGCTGGTTGCAGAGACCCAGTACTTC; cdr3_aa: CASSPLLALVAETQYF
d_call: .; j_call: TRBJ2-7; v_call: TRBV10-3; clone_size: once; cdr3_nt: TGTGCCATCAGGGAGGGGGACTACGAGCAGTACTTC; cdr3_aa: CAIREGDYEQYF
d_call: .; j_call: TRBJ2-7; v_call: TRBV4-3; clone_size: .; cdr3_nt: TGCGCCAGCAGCCAAGGAGTGACCGAAGCAGTCTACGAGCAGTACTTC; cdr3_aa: CASSQGVTEAVYEQYF
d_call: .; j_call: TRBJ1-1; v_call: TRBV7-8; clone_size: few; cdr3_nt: TGTGCCAGCAGCTTAGCCACAGGGAACACTGAAGCTTTCTTT; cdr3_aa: CASSLATGNTEAFF
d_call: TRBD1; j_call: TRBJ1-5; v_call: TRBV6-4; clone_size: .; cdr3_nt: TGTGCCAGCAGTGACTCGGGACAGAATTCAGGAAGCAATCAGCCCCAGCATTTT; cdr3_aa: CASSDSGQNSGSNQPQHF
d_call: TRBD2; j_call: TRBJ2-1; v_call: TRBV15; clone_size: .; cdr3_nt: TGTGCCACCAGCAGATTCCCGGGACTAGCGGGAGTGGCTGAGCAGTTCTTC; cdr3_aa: CATSRFPGLAGVAEQFF
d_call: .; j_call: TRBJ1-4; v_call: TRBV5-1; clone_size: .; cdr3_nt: TGCGCCAGCAGCGTGGATGACAATGAAAAACTGTTTTTT; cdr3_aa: CASSVDDNEKLFF
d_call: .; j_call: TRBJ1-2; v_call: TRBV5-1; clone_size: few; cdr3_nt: TGCGCCAGCAGCTTGGAGTACGGCGGCTACACCTTC; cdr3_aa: CASSLEYGGYTF
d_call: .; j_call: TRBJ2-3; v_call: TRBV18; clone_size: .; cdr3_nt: TGTGCCAGCTCACGGGGCGGCCAGAATACGCAGTATTTT; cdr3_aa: CASSRGGQNTQYF
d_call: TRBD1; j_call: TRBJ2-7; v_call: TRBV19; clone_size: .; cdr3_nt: TGTGCCAGTCGACCACCGGGACAGGGGCCCTACGAGCAGTACTTC; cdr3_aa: CASRPPGQGPYEQYF
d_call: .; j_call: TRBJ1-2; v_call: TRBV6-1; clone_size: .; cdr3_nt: TGTGCCAGCAGCAGTGGCCGTCAGAGCTATGGCTACACCTTC; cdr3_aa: CASSSGRQSYGYTF
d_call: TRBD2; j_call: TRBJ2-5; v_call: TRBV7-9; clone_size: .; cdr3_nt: TGTGCCAGCTCCTCTAGCGGCCCCATGGGAGAGACCCAGTACTTC; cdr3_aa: CASSSSGPMGETQYF
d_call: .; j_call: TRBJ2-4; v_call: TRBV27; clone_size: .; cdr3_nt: TGTGCCAGCAGTTTATCGATGGTGGGGGGCCAAAACATTCAGTACTTC; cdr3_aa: CASSLSMVGGQNIQYF
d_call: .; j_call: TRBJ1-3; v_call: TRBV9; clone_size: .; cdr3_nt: TGTGCCAGCAGCCCCACCCGTCAAGGAACTGGAAACACCATATATTTT; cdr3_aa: CASSPTRQGTGNTIYF
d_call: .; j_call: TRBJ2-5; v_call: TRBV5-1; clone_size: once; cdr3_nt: TGCGCCAGCAACCCGTCTCCCCAAGAGACCCAGTACTTC; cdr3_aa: CASNPSPQETQYF
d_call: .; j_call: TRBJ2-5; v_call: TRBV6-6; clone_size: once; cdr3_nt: TGTGCCAGCAGCACCCGGACTACCGGCGGGCAGACCCAGTACTTC; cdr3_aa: CASSTRTTGGQTQYF
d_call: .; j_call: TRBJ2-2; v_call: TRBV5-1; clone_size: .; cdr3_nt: TGCGCCAGCAGCTTGGTTTTTGCCACCGGGGAGCTGTTTTTT; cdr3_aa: CASSLVFATGELFF
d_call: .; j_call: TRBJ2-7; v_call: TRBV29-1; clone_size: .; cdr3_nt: TGCAGCGTTGCACTAGCAGACTACGAGCAGTACTTC; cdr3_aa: CSVALADYEQYF
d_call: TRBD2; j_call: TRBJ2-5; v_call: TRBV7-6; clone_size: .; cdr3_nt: TGTGCCAGCAGCTTAGGAGCGGGAGGGCCTGGGGAGACCCAGTACTTC; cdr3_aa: CASSLGAGGPGETQYF
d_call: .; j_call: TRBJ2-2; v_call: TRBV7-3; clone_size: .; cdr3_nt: TGTGCCAGCAGCTTGACAGTTACCGGGGAGCTGTTTTTT; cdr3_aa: CASSLTVTGELFF
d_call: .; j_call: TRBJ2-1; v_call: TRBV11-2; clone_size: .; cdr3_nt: TGTGCCAGCATGCTAGCTGGACGCTACAATGAGCAGTTCTTC; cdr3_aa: CASMLAGRYNEQFF
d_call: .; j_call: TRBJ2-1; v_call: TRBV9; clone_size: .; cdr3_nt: TGTGCCAGCAGCCCAGAGAGACCATCTCTGAATGAGCAGTTCTTC; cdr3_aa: CASSPERPSLNEQFF
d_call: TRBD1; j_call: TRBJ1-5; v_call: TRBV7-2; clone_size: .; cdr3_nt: TGTGCCAGCAGCTTAGACCCGGACAGGGACCAGCCCCAGCATTTT; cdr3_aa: CASSLDPDRDQPQHF
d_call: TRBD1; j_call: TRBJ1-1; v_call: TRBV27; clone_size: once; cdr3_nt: TGTGCCAGCAGTTGGCAGGGGGATCGGACTGAAGCTTTCTTT; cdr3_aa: CASSWQGDRTEAFF
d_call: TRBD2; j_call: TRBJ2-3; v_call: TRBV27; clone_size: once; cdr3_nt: TGTGCCAGCAGTTTGGCTAGCGGGAGGGGTGCAGATACGCAGTATTTT; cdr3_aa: CASSLASGRGADTQYF